This T cell receptor beta chain appears in the sequencing data of a study of long-term antiretroviral therapy in people with HIV. As for the study in general: Earliest sampling preceded the 2015 immediate-ART recommendation by about a decade. Broader study findings: HIV repertoires showed narrower CDR3 length ranges than controls.

With respect to this clone: Its cognate antigen is unknown.

The United States was where all participants with HIV were treated. Researchers ran immunoSEQ v3.0 at survey level. Generated by immunoSEQ multiplex PCR, the TCRdb table keeps only in-frame clones and is missing some. The table shows about 25,000 clones, with about 77% occurring only once. The CDR3 loop spans 12 amino acids. Germline-derived CDR1 and CDR2 are MDHEN and SYDVKM. V lost 4 bases and J lost 7, with 10 bases in between. The rearrangement joins TRBV28 to TRBJ1-1, with TRBD1 as a possible D gene (5 bases). The sequenced sample was unsorted PBMCs, obtained 0.5 years after starting antiretroviral therapy. This clonotype originated in a woman aged 40 to 49 with HIV. DNA for the CDR3: TGTGCCAGCAGTTCCCAGGGCTATGAAGCTTTCTTT. Translated: CASSSQGYEAFF.